This T cell receptor beta chain was sequenced in a study of identical twins. Study-level points and caveats: Part of the zero-insertion signal could reflect confounding by invariant MAIT and iNKT cells.

Between the trimmed V and J ends, which lost 7 bases and 4 bases, there was a span of 13 bases. This CDR3 comprises 13 residues. cDNA molecules carried unique molecular identifiers, and template switching added a universal primer site. TCRdb reanalysed the 5' RACE reads using MiXCR and keeps one entry per CDR3 protein. The sample records around 1.7 million distinct CDR3 sequences, about 32% being singletons. Comments on this clonotype: The antigen remains unidentified.

The clonotype originates from a newborn girl in good health. The sequenced material came from cord blood. This chain joins TRBV12-3 or TRBV12-4 and TRBJ1-1, with D possibly being TRBD1 (6 bases). For the CDR3, the DNA is TGTGCCAGCAACACAGGGATACTCACTGAAGCTTTCTTT. This codes for CASNTGILTEAFF.